Listed below are T cell receptor beta chains from one sample, sequenced in a study of blood T cell repertoires in COVID-19. The table came from immunoSEQ multiplex PCR; TCRdb's copy has only in-frame clones and leaves some out. The table has under 95,000 clones, about 80% seen once. The specimen sequenced was peripheral blood. Every receptor here comes from a man aged 50 to 59 with active or convalescent COVID-19. The CDR3 runs from the conserved cysteine through the conserved F or W. D genes are given only for firm matches. Where a row states a size, it is once, few, many or the class of an expanded clone; other rows omit it.

abundance: .; d_gene: TRBD2; v_gene: TRBV4-1; j_gene: TRBJ2-7; CDR3nt: TGCGCCAGCAGCCACCTACTAGCGGGGGGCTCCTACGAGCAGTACTTC; CDR3aa: CASSHLLAGGSYEQYF
abundance: .; d_gene: .; v_gene: TRBV6-5; j_gene: TRBJ2-3; CDR3nt: TGTGCCAGCAGTTACTGGGGGCTTGGGGATACGCAGTATTTT; CDR3aa: CASSYWGLGDTQYF
abundance: .; d_gene: .; v_gene: TRBV11-3; j_gene: TRBJ2-2; CDR3nt: TGTGCCAGCAGCTTAGACATCCTATCAGGGCGGGGAAACACCGGGGAGCTGTTTTTT; CDR3aa: CASSLDILSGRGNTGELFF
abundance: .; d_gene: .; v_gene: TRBV7-9; j_gene: TRBJ2-1; CDR3nt: TGTGCCAGCAGCTTATATGGGGGAGGCCATGAGCAGTTCTTC; CDR3aa: CASSLYGGGHEQFF
abundance: .; d_gene: TRBD1; v_gene: TRBV27; j_gene: TRBJ1-6; CDR3nt: TGTGCCAGCAGTTTCTCGACAGGGGTCCCATCGGGCCTCCACTTT; CDR3aa: CASSFSTGVPSGLHF
abundance: .; d_gene: TRBD1; v_gene: TRBV3-1/TRBV3-2; j_gene: TRBJ1-1; CDR3nt: TGTGCCAGCAGTCAAATGCCGGGACAGGGGGCGAAGTTGGTTTTCTTT; CDR3aa: CASSQMPGQGAKLVFF
abundance: .; d_gene: .; v_gene: TRBV21-1; j_gene: TRBJ1-3; CDR3nt: TGTGCCAGCAGCAAAGCTGGGCAGGGGGCTTTCTCTGGAAACACCATATATTTT; CDR3aa: CASSKAGQGAFSGNTIYF
abundance: .; d_gene: TRBD1; v_gene: TRBV5-1; j_gene: TRBJ2-7; CDR3nt: TGCGCCAGCGGGGACAGGGTCGGGAAGGAGCAGTACTTC; CDR3aa: CASGDRVGKEQYF
abundance: .; d_gene: TRBD2; v_gene: TRBV4-3; j_gene: TRBJ2-4; CDR3nt: TGCGCCAGCAGCCCTAGCGGGGGGACACCCATCAAAAACATTCAGTACTTC; CDR3aa: CASSPSGGTPIKNIQYF
abundance: .; d_gene: TRBD1; v_gene: TRBV5-8; j_gene: TRBJ1-1; CDR3nt: TGTGCCAGCAGTCGACCGGGACAGGGGAAGAACACTGAAGCTTTCTTT; CDR3aa: CASSRPGQGKNTEAFF
abundance: .; d_gene: TRBD2; v_gene: TRBV10-2; j_gene: TRBJ2-3; CDR3nt: TGCGCCAGCAGCAGACTAGCGGGGGGGCAAGATACGCAGTATTTT; CDR3aa: CASSRLAGGQDTQYF
abundance: .; d_gene: .; v_gene: TRBV23-1; j_gene: TRBJ2-7; CDR3nt: TGCGCCAGCAGTCAATCGGGTGGGGGCCTATCCTACGAGCAGTACTTC; CDR3aa: CASSQSGGGLSYEQYF
abundance: few; d_gene: .; v_gene: TRBV3-1/TRBV3-2; j_gene: TRBJ1-1; CDR3nt: TGTGCCAGCAGCCCGACAGGGAACACTGAAGCTTTCTTT; CDR3aa: CASSPTGNTEAFF
abundance: few; d_gene: TRBD1; v_gene: TRBV10-3; j_gene: TRBJ2-7; CDR3nt: TGTGCCATGGGGACAGGGTGGGACGAGCAGTACTTC; CDR3aa: CAMGTGWDEQYF
abundance: .; d_gene: TRBD1; v_gene: TRBV7-8; j_gene: TRBJ1-2; CDR3nt: TGTGCCAGCAGCTTAACCCGGGACAGCTATGGCTACACCTTC; CDR3aa: CASSLTRDSYGYTF
abundance: .; d_gene: .; v_gene: TRBV2; j_gene: TRBJ2-7; CDR3nt: TGTGCCAGCGAGTCAGGTCCGCTCGAGCAGTACTTC; CDR3aa: CASESGPLEQYF
abundance: .; d_gene: .; v_gene: TRBV6-5; j_gene: TRBJ1-3; CDR3nt: TGTGCCAGCGGGACTGAGGCTGGAAACACCATATATTTT; CDR3aa: CASGTEAGNTIYF
abundance: .; d_gene: TRBD1; v_gene: TRBV5-1; j_gene: TRBJ2-7; CDR3nt: TGCGCCAGCAGCTTGGGGACAGGGGGCGCGTCTAGCCACGAGCAGTACTTC; CDR3aa: CASSLGTGGASSHEQYF
abundance: .; d_gene: .; v_gene: TRBV3-1/TRBV3-2; j_gene: TRBJ2-7; CDR3nt: TGTGCCAGCAGCCAAGAAACGAGGGCGTCGCAGTACTTC; CDR3aa: CASSQETRASQYF
abundance: .; d_gene: TRBD2; v_gene: TRBV9; j_gene: TRBJ2-1; CDR3nt: TGTGCCAGCAGCAGCGGGAGCTCCTACAATGAGCAGTTCTTC; CDR3aa: CASSSGSSYNEQFF
abundance: few; d_gene: TRBD2; v_gene: TRBV4-3; j_gene: TRBJ2-2; CDR3nt: TGCGCCAGCAGCCTGAGGACTAGCGGGACCGGGGAGCTGTTTTTT; CDR3aa: CASSLRTSGTGELFF
abundance: .; d_gene: TRBD1; v_gene: TRBV2; j_gene: TRBJ1-4; CDR3nt: TGTGCCAGCACCCCGGACAGGGGTAATGAAAAACTGTTTTTT; CDR3aa: CASTPDRGNEKLFF
abundance: .; d_gene: .; v_gene: TRBV11-1; j_gene: TRBJ2-5; CDR3nt: TGTGCCAGCAGCTTAGGACAGCCGGAGACCCAGTACTTC; CDR3aa: CASSLGQPETQYF
abundance: once; d_gene: .; v_gene: TRBV11-2; j_gene: TRBJ2-3; CDR3nt: TGTGCCAGCAGCCAGGGTCGCCAGGTCACAGATACGCAGTATTTT; CDR3aa: CASSQGRQVTDTQYF
abundance: .; d_gene: .; v_gene: TRBV5-1; j_gene: TRBJ1-4; CDR3nt: TGCGCCAGCACCTGGTCTGAGCATGAAAAACTGTTTTTT; CDR3aa: CASTWSEHEKLFF
abundance: .; d_gene: .; v_gene: TRBV9; j_gene: TRBJ2-7; CDR3nt: TGTGCCAGCAGCGCAGGTGGAGGGACCTACGAGCAGTACTTC; CDR3aa: CASSAGGGTYEQYF
abundance: once; d_gene: .; v_gene: TRBV6-5; j_gene: TRBJ1-2; CDR3nt: TGTGCCAGCAGTTACTCAGAGTCTAGCTATGGCTACACCTTC; CDR3aa: CASSYSESSYGYTF
abundance: .; d_gene: .; v_gene: TRBV27; j_gene: TRBJ1-5; CDR3nt: TGTGCCAGCAGTTTATCTAGCCCTCCTAGCAATCAGCCCCAGCATTTT; CDR3aa: CASSLSSPPSNQPQHF
abundance: once; d_gene: .; v_gene: TRBV19; j_gene: TRBJ1-6; CDR3nt: TGTGCCAGTAGTATCTTCGCGGATAATAATTCACCCCTCCACTTT; CDR3aa: CASSIFADNNSPLHF
abundance: .; d_gene: .; v_gene: TRBV11-1; j_gene: TRBJ1-4; CDR3nt: TGTGCCAGCAGCAAGACTAAGCGGGAACGTGAAAAACTGTTTTTT; CDR3aa: CASSKTKREREKLFF
abundance: .; d_gene: .; v_gene: TRBV20-1; j_gene: TRBJ1-1; CDR3nt: TGCAGTCTCGCCGGGAACACTGAAGCTTTCTTT; CDR3aa: CSLAGNTEAFF
abundance: .; d_gene: .; v_gene: TRBV9; j_gene: TRBJ1-1; CDR3nt: TGTGCCAGCAGCGTAGTAGGGGACACTGAAGCTTTCTTT; CDR3aa: CASSVVGDTEAFF
abundance: .; d_gene: TRBD1; v_gene: TRBV5-1; j_gene: TRBJ2-3; CDR3nt: TGCGCCAGCAGCTTTGACAGGGGAAGCACAGATACGCAGTATTTT; CDR3aa: CASSFDRGSTDTQYF
abundance: few; d_gene: TRBD1; v_gene: TRBV5-4; j_gene: TRBJ2-3; CDR3nt: TGTGCCAGCAGCTTGGAGACAGGGTTAGATACGCAGTATTTT; CDR3aa: CASSLETGLDTQYF
abundance: .; d_gene: TRBD1; v_gene: TRBV5-6; j_gene: TRBJ1-2; CDR3nt: TGTGCCAGCACCCAAGACAGGGAAAACTATGGCTACACCTTC; CDR3aa: CASTQDRENYGYTF
abundance: .; d_gene: .; v_gene: TRBV3-1/TRBV3-2; j_gene: TRBJ1-5; CDR3nt: TGTGCCAGCAGCCCCGCGGAGGGGATTGATCAGCCCCAGCATTTT; CDR3aa: CASSPAEGIDQPQHF
abundance: once; d_gene: TRBD1; v_gene: TRBV2; j_gene: TRBJ2-7; CDR3nt: TGTGCCGGGGCGACAGGGGTCGACGAGCAGTACTTC; CDR3aa: CAGATGVDEQYF
abundance: .; d_gene: .; v_gene: TRBV28; j_gene: TRBJ2-3; CDR3nt: TGTGCCAGCAGCGCCCTAGCCGAAGATACGCAGTATTTT; CDR3aa: CASSALAEDTQYF
abundance: .; d_gene: TRBD2; v_gene: TRBV6-1; j_gene: TRBJ2-5; CDR3nt: TGTGCCAGCAGTGAATGGGTTAGCGGGGGAGAGACCCAGTACTTC; CDR3aa: CASSEWVSGGETQYF
abundance: .; d_gene: .; v_gene: TRBV25-1; j_gene: TRBJ2-7; CDR3nt: TGTGCCAGCAGTGAATATGGAGGGACCAAATCCTACGAGCAGTACTTC; CDR3aa: CASSEYGGTKSYEQYF
abundance: .; d_gene: TRBD2; v_gene: TRBV6-2/TRBV6-3; j_gene: TRBJ2-3; CDR3nt: TGTGCCAGCAGTACTAGCGGGGGCACAGATACGCAGTATTTT; CDR3aa: CASSTSGGTDTQYF
abundance: .; d_gene: TRBD1; v_gene: TRBV19; j_gene: TRBJ1-1; CDR3nt: TGTGCCAGTAGTGACAGGGGTCTCAACACTGAAGCTTTCTTT; CDR3aa: CASSDRGLNTEAFF
abundance: once; d_gene: .; v_gene: TRBV19; j_gene: TRBJ1-5; CDR3nt: TGTGCCAGTAGCGACGGCCAGGGCACCTATCAGCCCCAGCATTTT; CDR3aa: CASSDGQGTYQPQHF
abundance: .; d_gene: TRBD1; v_gene: TRBV6-5; j_gene: TRBJ1-6; CDR3nt: TGTGCCACAACCGGGACAGATAATTCACCCCTCCACTTT; CDR3aa: CATTGTDNSPLHF
abundance: few; d_gene: .; v_gene: TRBV4-3; j_gene: TRBJ2-7; CDR3nt: TGCGCCAGCAGCCAAGGTCTACAGGGCTACGAGCAGTACTTC; CDR3aa: CASSQGLQGYEQYF
abundance: few; d_gene: TRBD1; v_gene: TRBV6-4; j_gene: TRBJ2-5; CDR3nt: TGTGCCAGCAGTGACGAGCCAGGGGGAAAGACCCAGTACTTC; CDR3aa: CASSDEPGGKTQYF
abundance: many; d_gene: .; v_gene: TRBV12-5; j_gene: TRBJ1-1; CDR3nt: TGTGCTAGTGGTTTGGTTGGGGGGGTATCAGCTTTCTTT; CDR3aa: CASGLVGGVSAFF
abundance: .; d_gene: TRBD1; v_gene: TRBV7-3; j_gene: TRBJ1-1; CDR3nt: TGTGCCAGCAGCTTATCAGGGGGCGATACTGAAGCTTTCTTT; CDR3aa: CASSLSGGDTEAFF
abundance: .; d_gene: .; v_gene: TRBV6-2/TRBV6-3; j_gene: TRBJ2-1; CDR3nt: TGTGCCAGCAGCCAGCGCGACCGGGGATTCTTC; CDR3aa: CASSQRDRGFF
abundance: .; d_gene: TRBD1; v_gene: TRBV2; j_gene: TRBJ1-2; CDR3nt: TGTGCCAGCATGAATGGGACAGGGAGCTATGGCTACACCTTC; CDR3aa: CASMNGTGSYGYTF